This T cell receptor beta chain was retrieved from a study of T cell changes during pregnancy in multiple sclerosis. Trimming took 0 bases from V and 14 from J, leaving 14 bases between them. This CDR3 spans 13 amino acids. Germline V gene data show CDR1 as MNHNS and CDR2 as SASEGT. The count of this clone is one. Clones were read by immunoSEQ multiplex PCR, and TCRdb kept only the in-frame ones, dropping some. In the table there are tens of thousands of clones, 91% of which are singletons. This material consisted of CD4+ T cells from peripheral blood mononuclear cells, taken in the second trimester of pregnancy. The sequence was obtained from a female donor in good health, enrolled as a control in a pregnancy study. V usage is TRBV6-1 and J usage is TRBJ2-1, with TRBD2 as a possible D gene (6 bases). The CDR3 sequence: CASSEARDSKKFF. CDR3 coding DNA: TGTGCCAGCAGTGAAGCGCGGGACTCCAAAAAGTTCTTC.